Reported below is one TCR beta chain. This may come from a read error, since a much larger clone is one base off. Amplified TCR beta CDR3 regions came from RNA transcripts. Carried out on the TCR CDR3, a first-round RT-PCR used the HTBI primer set. Using its own MiXCR run on the multiplex PCR reads, TCRdb lists one record per CDR3 protein. This table holds some 350,000 distinct CDR3 sequences, approximately 20% found once. This sample was taken from a study of T cells in Graves' hyperthyroidism and ophthalmopathy. Study overall: Peripheral blood was secured at the point of initial diagnosis, before any treatment.

Clinical symptoms, serum thyroxine and TRAb, thyroid ultrasound and orbital computed tomography were used for the diagnoses. The origin of this receptor is a woman between 18 and 30 years old with Graves' hyperthyroidism. Sequenced sample: blood.

CDR3 coding DNA: TGCATTGCACCCGCAGGGGGGGCGGGGACCCAGTACTTC. Protein: CIAPAGGAGTQYF. The chain couples TRBV20-1 to TRBJ2-5; D possibly uses TRBD1 or TRBD2 (7 bases each). CDR3 size: 13 residues. CDR1 is DFQATT and CDR2 is SNEGSKA in the germline V gene (reference sequence).